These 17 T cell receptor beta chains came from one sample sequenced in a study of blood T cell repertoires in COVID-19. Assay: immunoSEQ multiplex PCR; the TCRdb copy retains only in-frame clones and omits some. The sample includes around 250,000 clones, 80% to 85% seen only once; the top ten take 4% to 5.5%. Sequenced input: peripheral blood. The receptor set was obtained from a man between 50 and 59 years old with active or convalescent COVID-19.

The chain's CDR3 is CASSLDARRNTEAFF. The CDR3 nucleotides read TGCGCCAGCAGCTTGGACGCCAGGCGGAACACTGAAGCTTTCTTT. The chain is built from TRBV5-1 and TRBJ1-1; no clear D. The germline V gene has CDR1 SGHRS and CDR2 YFSETQ. This CDR3 spans 15 amino acids. The V end was cut by 0 bases, the J end by 1 base, with 10 bases between.

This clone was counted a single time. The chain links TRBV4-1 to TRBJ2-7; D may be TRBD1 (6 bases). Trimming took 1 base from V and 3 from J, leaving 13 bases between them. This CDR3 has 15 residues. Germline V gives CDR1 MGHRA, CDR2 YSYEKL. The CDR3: CASSQVGVRGYEQYF. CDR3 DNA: TGCGCCAGCAGCCAAGTCGGGGTCAGGGGCTACGAGCAGTACTTC.

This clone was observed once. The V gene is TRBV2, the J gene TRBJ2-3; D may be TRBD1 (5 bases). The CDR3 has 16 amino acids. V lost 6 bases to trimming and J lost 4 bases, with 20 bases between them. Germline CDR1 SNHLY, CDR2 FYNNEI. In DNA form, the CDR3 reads TGTGCCAGCAGACCATTCGACCGGGTAGGGGCAGATACGCAGTATTTT. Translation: CASRPFDRVGADTQYF. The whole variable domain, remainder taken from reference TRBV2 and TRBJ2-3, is EPEVTQTPSHQVTQMGQEVILRCVPISNHLYFYWYRQILGQKVEFLVSFYNNEISEKSEIFDDQFSVERPDGSNFTLKIRSTKLEDSAMYFCASRPFDRVGADTQYFGPGTRLTVL.

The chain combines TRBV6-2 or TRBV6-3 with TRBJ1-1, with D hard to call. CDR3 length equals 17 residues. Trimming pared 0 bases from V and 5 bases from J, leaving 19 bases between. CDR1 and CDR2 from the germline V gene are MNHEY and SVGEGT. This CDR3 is CASSYSGPSGFRTEAFF. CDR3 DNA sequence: TGTGCCAGCAGTTACTCGGGTCCCTCAGGTTTTCGGACTGAAGCTTTCTTT.

The CDR3 DNA sequence: TGTGCCAGCAGCCAAGGGGGGGTATCCTACGAGCAGTACTTC. It yields the protein CASSQGGVSYEQYF. The chain employs TRBV3-1 (or the pseudogene TRBV3-2) and TRBJ2-7; weak D call: TRBD2 (6 bases). Germline CDR1 and CDR2: LGHDT and YNNKEL (reference sequence). The CDR3 loop spans 14 amino acids. Trimming stripped 1 base from V and 1 base from J, with 8 bases between.

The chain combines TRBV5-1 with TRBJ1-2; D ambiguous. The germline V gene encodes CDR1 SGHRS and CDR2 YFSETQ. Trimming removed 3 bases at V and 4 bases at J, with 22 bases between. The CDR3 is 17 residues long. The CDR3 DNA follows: TGCGCCAGCAGCTCCACTACCTCCGGGTCGCAAAGCTATGGCTACACCTTC. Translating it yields CASSSTTSGSQSYGYTF.

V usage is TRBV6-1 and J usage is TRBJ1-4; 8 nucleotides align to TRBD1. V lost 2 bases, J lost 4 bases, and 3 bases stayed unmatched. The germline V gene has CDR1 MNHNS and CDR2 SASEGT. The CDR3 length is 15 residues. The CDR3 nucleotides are TGTGCCAGCAGTGAACAGGGGGCCAGTAATGAAAAACTGTTTTTT. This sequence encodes CASSEQGASNEKLFF.

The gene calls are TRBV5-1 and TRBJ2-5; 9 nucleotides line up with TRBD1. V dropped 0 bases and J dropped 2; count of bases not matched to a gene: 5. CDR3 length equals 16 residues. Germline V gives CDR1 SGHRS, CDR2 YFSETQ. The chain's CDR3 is CASSLVGQGDQETQYF. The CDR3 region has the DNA TGCGCCAGCAGCTTGGTGGGACAGGGCGATCAAGAGACCCAGTACTTC. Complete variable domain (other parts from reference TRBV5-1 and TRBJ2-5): KAGVTQTPRYLIKTRGQQVTLSCSPISGHRSVSWYQQTPGQGLQFLFEYFSETQRNKGNFPGRFSGRQFSNSRSEMNVSTLELGDSALYLCASSLVGQGDQETQYFGPGTRLLVL.

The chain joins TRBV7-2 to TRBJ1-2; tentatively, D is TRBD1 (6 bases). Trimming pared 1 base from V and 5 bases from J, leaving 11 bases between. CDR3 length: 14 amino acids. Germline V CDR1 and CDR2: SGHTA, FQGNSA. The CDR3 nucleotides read TGTGCCAGCAGCTTAGGCCGACAGGAATATGGCTACACCTTC. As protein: CASSLGRQEYGYTF. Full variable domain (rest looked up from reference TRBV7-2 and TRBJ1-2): GAGVSQSPSNKVTEKGKDVELRCDPISGHTALYWYRQSLGQGLEFLIYFQGNSAPDKSGLPSDRFSAERTGGSVSTLTIQRTQQEDSAVYLCASSLGRQEYGYTFGSGTRLTVV.

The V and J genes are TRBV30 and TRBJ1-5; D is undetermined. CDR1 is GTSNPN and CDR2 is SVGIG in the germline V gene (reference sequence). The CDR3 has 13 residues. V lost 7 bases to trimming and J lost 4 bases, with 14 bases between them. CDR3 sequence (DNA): TGTGCCTTACAGTTAAACCCGAATCAGCCCCAGCATTTT. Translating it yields CALQLNPNQPQHF.

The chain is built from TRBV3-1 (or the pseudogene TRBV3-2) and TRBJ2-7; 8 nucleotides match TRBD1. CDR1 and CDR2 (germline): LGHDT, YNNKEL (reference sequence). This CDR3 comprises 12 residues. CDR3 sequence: CATTGGSYEQYF. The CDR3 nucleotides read TGTGCGACCACAGGGGGTTCCTACGAGCAGTACTTC.

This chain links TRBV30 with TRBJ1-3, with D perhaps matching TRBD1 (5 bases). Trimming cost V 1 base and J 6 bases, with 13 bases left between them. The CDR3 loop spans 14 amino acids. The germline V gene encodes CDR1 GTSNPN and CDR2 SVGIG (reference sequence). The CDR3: CAWSGGVGPNTIYF. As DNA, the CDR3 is TGTGCCTGGAGTGGGGGCGTCGGTCCAAACACCATATATTTT.

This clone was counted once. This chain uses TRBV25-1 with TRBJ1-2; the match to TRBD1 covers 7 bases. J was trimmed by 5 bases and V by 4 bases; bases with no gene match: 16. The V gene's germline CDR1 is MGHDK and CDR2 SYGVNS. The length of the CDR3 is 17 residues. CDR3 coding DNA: TGTGCCAGCAGTGGAGAACTTACAGGGGTCGACCGGTATGGCTACACCTTC. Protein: CASSGELTGVDRYGYTF.

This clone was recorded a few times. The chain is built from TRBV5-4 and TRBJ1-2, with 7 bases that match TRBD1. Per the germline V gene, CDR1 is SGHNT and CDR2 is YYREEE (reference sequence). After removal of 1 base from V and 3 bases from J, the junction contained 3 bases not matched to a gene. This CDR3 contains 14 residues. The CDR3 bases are TGTGCCAGCAGCTTGCAGGGGGGTTACTATGGCTACACCTTC. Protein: CASSLQGGYYGYTF.

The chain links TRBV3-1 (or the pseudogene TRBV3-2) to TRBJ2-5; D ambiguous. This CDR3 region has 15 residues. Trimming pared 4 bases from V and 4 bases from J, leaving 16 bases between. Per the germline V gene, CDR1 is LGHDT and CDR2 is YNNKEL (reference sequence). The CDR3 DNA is TGTGCCAGCAGCCGATACAACGAGGTGACAGAGACCCAGTACTTC. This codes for CASSRYNEVTETQYF.

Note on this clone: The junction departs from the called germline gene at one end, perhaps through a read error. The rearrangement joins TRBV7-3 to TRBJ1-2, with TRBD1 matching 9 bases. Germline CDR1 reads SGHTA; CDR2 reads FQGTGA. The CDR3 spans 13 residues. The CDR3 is CASSLNGQGTVAF. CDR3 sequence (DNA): TGTGCCAGCAGCTTAAACGGACAGGGGACTGTAGCCTTC.

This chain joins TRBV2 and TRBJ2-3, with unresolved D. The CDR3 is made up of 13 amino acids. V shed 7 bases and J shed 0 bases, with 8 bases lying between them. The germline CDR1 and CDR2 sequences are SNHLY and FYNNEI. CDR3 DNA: TGTGCCAGCAAGCCTCTGAGCACAGATACGCAGTATTTT. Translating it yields CASKPLSTDTQYF. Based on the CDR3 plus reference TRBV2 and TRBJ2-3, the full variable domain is EPEVTQTPSHQVTQMGQEVILRCVPISNHLYFYWYRQILGQKVEFLVSFYNNEISEKSEIFDDQFSVERPDGSNFTLKIRSTKLEDSAMYFCASKPLSTDTQYFGPGTRLTVL.